The TCR beta chain under discussion was sequenced for a study of blood T cell repertoires in COVID-19. Study-level information: The United States, Italy and Spain supplied acute and convalescent COVID-19 samples. The analysed material was cDNA or gDNA that came from T cells, B-cell-depleted T cells, or PBMCs.

In the authors' workflow: Amplification of reference gene primers was used by the study to estimate nucleated cell counts. Measured with immunoSEQ multiplex PCR; TCRdb has only the in-frame clones, and not every one. That table supplies the V and J calls and clone size; D and trimming were determined from the DNA. This table has roughly 260,000 clones, about 90% appearing once. The CDR3 has 14 amino acids. Trimming left V 0 bases short and J 7 bases short, with 12 bases between. Germline V lookup: CDR1 MNHEY, CDR2 SVGAGI. The sequenced material came from peripheral blood. This clonotype originated in a woman aged 45-65 years who had recovered from COVID-19. The V call is TRBV6-5, the J call TRBJ1-2; D is uncertain. The CDR3 region is CASSYSEGLGGYTF. CDR3 DNA sequence: TGTGCCAGCAGTTACTCGGAGGGATTGGGTGGCTACACCTTC.